These T cell receptor beta chains were read from a single sample in a study of radiotherapy plus CTLA-4 blockade in lung cancer. Generated by immunoSEQ multiplex PCR, the TCRdb table keeps only in-frame clones and is missing some. This sample has 62,000 or so clones, with 79% found just once. The sequencing here drew on peripheral blood, taken from a patient treated with radiotherapy plus ipilimumab. The receptor set was obtained from a human donor with non-small cell lung cancer who had a complete response to radiotherapy plus ipilimumab. Each CDR3 is given with its conserved first and last residue. D genes are given only for firm matches. The size entry is marked missing in some rows and otherwise reads once, few, many or a size class.

D: .; J: TRBJ1-2; V: TRBV30; size: .; DNA: TGTGCCTGGAGAGTTCCTAGGGGGGCTTGGGGCTACACCTTC; CDR3: CAWRVPRGAWGYTF
D: .; J: TRBJ2-1; V: TRBV6-5; size: .; DNA: TGTGCCAGCAGAAACTACAATGAGCAGTTCTTC; CDR3: CASRNYNEQFF
D: .; J: TRBJ1-1; V: TRBV30; size: .; DNA: TGTGCCTGGAGGCAAGAAGGAAGCATGAACACTGAAGCTTTCTTT; CDR3: CAWRQEGSMNTEAFF
D: TRBD1; J: TRBJ2-1; V: TRBV7-9; size: .; DNA: TGTGCCAGCAGCTTAGACGGGACAGGGGGAAGGAATGAGCAGTTCTTC; CDR3: CASSLDGTGGRNEQFF
D: .; J: TRBJ1-5; V: TRBV6-6; size: once; DNA: TGTGCCAGCAGTATACTCGACAGCAGCAATCAGCCCCAGCATTTT; CDR3: CASSILDSSNQPQHF
D: .; J: TRBJ1-5; V: TRBV23-1; size: once; DNA: TGCGCCAGAGCCCCCTATAGCAATCAGCCCCAGCATTTT; CDR3: CARAPYSNQPQHF
D: TRBD1; J: TRBJ1-5; V: TRBV19; size: .; DNA: TGTGCCAGCTACAGGGGGTACAATCAGCCCCAGCATTTT; CDR3: CASYRGYNQPQHF
D: TRBD2; J: TRBJ2-1; V: TRBV10-1; size: .; DNA: TGCGCCAGCAACATGACTAGCGGGAGCACCGATGAGCAGTTCTTC; CDR3: CASNMTSGSTDEQFF
D: .; J: TRBJ1-2; V: TRBV10-2; size: few; DNA: TGCGCCAGCAGCCCCTCCGTAGGGGAGAGTGGCTACACCTTC; CDR3: CASSPSVGESGYTF
D: TRBD2; J: TRBJ2-1; V: TRBV5-4; size: .; DNA: TGTGCCAGCAGCTTGGGGTCCGGGAGGGCACGGTACAATGAGCAGTTCTTC; CDR3: CASSLGSGRARYNEQFF
D: TRBD1; J: TRBJ1-2; V: TRBV7-8; size: few; DNA: TGTGCCAGCAGCTCCCGGGACAGGATGTATGGCTACACCTTC; CDR3: CASSSRDRMYGYTF
D: .; J: TRBJ2-3; V: TRBV6-1; size: .; DNA: TGTGCCAGCAGTGAGTTGTCCTCTGGCACAGATACGCAGTATTTT; CDR3: CASSELSSGTDTQYF
D: .; J: TRBJ2-7; V: TRBV2; size: .; DNA: TGTGCCAGCAGTGAAGCGGAGGGAATCTACTACGAGCAGTACTTC; CDR3: CASSEAEGIYYEQYF
D: .; J: TRBJ1-1; V: TRBV5-1; size: .; DNA: TGCGCCAGCGGATATGGAAGGAACACTGAAGCTTTCTTT; CDR3: CASGYGRNTEAFF
D: TRBD2; J: TRBJ2-1; V: TRBV30; size: .; DNA: TGTGCCTGGAGTGTGGGGCGGACTAGCGGGGCCTACAATGAGCAGTTCTTC; CDR3: CAWSVGRTSGAYNEQFF
D: .; J: TRBJ2-1; V: TRBV18; size: .; DNA: TGTGCCAGCTCACCACTATTGACAGGTTCCAATGAGCAGTTCTTC; CDR3: CASSPLLTGSNEQFF
D: TRBD2; J: TRBJ2-1; V: TRBV7-7; size: .; DNA: TGTGCTAGCAGCTTATGGCGGGAGGGCCAATACAATGAGCAGTTCTTC; CDR3: CASSLWREGQYNEQFF
D: TRBD2; J: TRBJ2-1; V: TRBV30; size: .; DNA: TGTGCCTTCTCTGGGGGGGGCGCAGGACTAGCAGGGGCTAGGGATGAGCAGTTCTTC; CDR3: CAFSGGGAGLAGARDEQFF
D: .; J: TRBJ1-3; V: TRBV30; size: .; DNA: TGTGCCTGGAGTTCCACCGTTGGAAACACCATATATTTT; CDR3: CAWSSTVGNTIYF
D: TRBD2; J: TRBJ2-3; V: TRBV2; size: .; DNA: TGTGCCAGCCGTGGATATCAGACTAGCGTAACAGATACGCAGTATTTT; CDR3: CASRGYQTSVTDTQYF
D: TRBD1; J: TRBJ1-2; V: TRBV9; size: .; DNA: TGTGCCAGCAGCGTAGGGGAACAGGGGGCGCGGGGCTACACCTTC; CDR3: CASSVGEQGARGYTF
D: .; J: TRBJ1-4; V: TRBV7-2; size: .; DNA: TGTGCCAGCAGCAACTCAGGAATTCAGAGAAAACTGTTTTTT; CDR3: CASSNSGIQRKLFF
D: .; J: TRBJ1-1; V: TRBV28; size: few; DNA: TGTGCCAGCACCCGTGTCGGGAGGTCGGGTGAAGCTTTCTTT; CDR3: CASTRVGRSGEAFF
D: .; J: TRBJ1-2; V: TRBV7-7; size: .; DNA: TGTGCTAGCAGCGACCCGGACGGCTCTGGCTACACCTTC; CDR3: CASSDPDGSGYTF
D: .; J: TRBJ1-3; V: TRBV19; size: medium-sized; DNA: TGTGCCAGTAGTCGATCGATCACCATATATTTT; CDR3: CASSRSITIYF
D: .; J: TRBJ2-1; V: TRBV29-1; size: once; DNA: TGCAGCGTTGATCAGGGGACCAATGAGCAGTTCTTC; CDR3: CSVDQGTNEQFF
D: .; J: TRBJ1-1; V: TRBV29-1; size: .; DNA: TGCAGCGTTCTGGGTGATGGCACTGAAGCTTTCTTT; CDR3: CSVLGDGTEAFF
D: .; J: TRBJ1-2; V: TRBV28; size: .; DNA: TGTGCCAGCAGTTCCTACCCGACAGAAAACTATGGCTACACCTTC; CDR3: CASSSYPTENYGYTF
D: TRBD1; J: TRBJ1-2; V: TRBV29-1; size: .; DNA: TGCAGCGTTTGGGACAGGACATTAAATGGCTACACCTTC; CDR3: CSVWDRTLNGYTF
D: TRBD1; J: TRBJ2-7; V: TRBV30; size: .; DNA: TGTGCCTGGAGTGTAGGGACAGGGGGTTACGAGCAGTACTTC; CDR3: CAWSVGTGGYEQYF
D: TRBD2; J: TRBJ2-3; V: TRBV7-2; size: .; DNA: TGTGCCAGCAGCTTATCCAGTAGCGGGAGAGGCACAGATACGCAGTATTTT; CDR3: CASSLSSSGRGTDTQYF
D: TRBD2; J: TRBJ2-1; V: TRBV7-8; size: .; DNA: TGTGCCAGCAGCCCATCGCTAGCGGGGGACTCCTACAATGAGCAGTTCTTC; CDR3: CASSPSLAGDSYNEQFF
D: .; J: TRBJ1-1; V: TRBV27; size: .; DNA: TGTGCCAGCAGTTTATTACGGGACACTGAAGCTTTCTTT; CDR3: CASSLLRDTEAFF
D: TRBD1; J: TRBJ1-4; V: TRBV6-5; size: .; DNA: TGTGCCAGCAGTTCACCCAGGGGGAGTGAAAAACTGTTTTTT; CDR3: CASSSPRGSEKLFF
D: .; J: TRBJ1-5; V: TRBV10-3; size: .; DNA: TGTGCCATCAGTGAGAGTAGCAATCAGCCCCAGCATTTT; CDR3: CAISESSNQPQHF
D: TRBD1; J: TRBJ1-3; V: TRBV19; size: few; DNA: TGTGCCAGTAGCCAGGACAGGTACGGCACCATATATTTT; CDR3: CASSQDRYGTIYF
D: .; J: TRBJ1-5; V: TRBV7-9; size: .; DNA: TGTGCCAGCAGCTCAGGAGGGGGAAGAGGCAATCAGCCCCAGCATTTT; CDR3: CASSSGGGRGNQPQHF
D: .; J: TRBJ1-3; V: TRBV15; size: .; DNA: TGTGCCACCAGCAGAGACATCGGTACTGGGAAGAGCTCTGGAAACACCATATATTTT; CDR3: CATSRDIGTGKSSGNTIYF
D: .; J: TRBJ2-5; V: TRBV5-1; size: .; DNA: TGCGCCAGCATGAACGGCGCAGGGTGGGAAGAGACCCAGTACTTC; CDR3: CASMNGAGWEETQYF
D: .; J: TRBJ1-6; V: TRBV27; size: few; DNA: TGTGCCAGCAGTCGACCCCGGGGGGGGGAGAGCTCCTATAATTCACCCCTCCACTTT; CDR3: CASSRPRGGESSYNSPLHF
D: .; J: TRBJ1-1; V: TRBV11-3; size: few; DNA: TGTGCCAGCACCCGAGGGGGTTTGAACACTGAAGCTTTCTTT; CDR3: CASTRGGLNTEAFF
D: .; J: TRBJ2-1; V: TRBV7-9; size: .; DNA: TGTGCCAGCAGCCCATCCTTTGGGAGGAACAATGAGCAGTTCTTC; CDR3: CASSPSFGRNNEQFF
D: .; J: TRBJ2-1; V: TRBV6-1; size: few; DNA: TGTGCCAGCAGTGATCGACAGATTTACAATGAGCAGTTCTTC; CDR3: CASSDRQIYNEQFF
D: .; J: TRBJ2-2; V: TRBV18; size: few; DNA: TGTGCCAGCTCGACAGGCTTTAGCGCCGGGGAGCTGTTTTTT; CDR3: CASSTGFSAGELFF
D: .; J: TRBJ1-1; V: TRBV28; size: .; DNA: TGTGCCAGCAGTCAGTTGCCAGGGGTTGAAGCTTTCTTT; CDR3: CASSQLPGVEAFF
D: .; J: TRBJ1-6; V: TRBV7-2; size: .; DNA: TGTGCCAGCAAAAAGTCCCGGACAGAGTATAATTCACCCCTCCACTTT; CDR3: CASKKSRTEYNSPLHF
D: .; J: TRBJ2-3; V: TRBV28; size: once; DNA: TGTGCCAGCACCCCCACGGTTTCTAGCACAGATACGCAGTATTTT; CDR3: CASTPTVSSTDTQYF
D: .; J: TRBJ1-1; V: TRBV7-8; size: .; DNA: TGTGCCAGCAGCACCGACAGGCCCGGGTTTGGCACTGAAGCTTTCTTT; CDR3: CASSTDRPGFGTEAFF
D: TRBD2; J: TRBJ2-1; V: TRBV7-2; size: .; DNA: TGTGCCAGCAGCTTAGAAGGGACTAGCGTAGCGATGACAAAGTTCTTC; CDR3: CASSLEGTSVAMTKFF
D: TRBD2; J: TRBJ2-1; V: TRBV9; size: .; DNA: TGTGCCAGCAGCCCTCAGCGGGGACGCTACAATGAGCAGTTCTTC; CDR3: CASSPQRGRYNEQFF
D: .; J: TRBJ1-3; V: TRBV4-3; size: .; DNA: TGCGCCAGCAGCCAAGATCGAAAGGGGGGTGGAAACACCATATATTTT; CDR3: CASSQDRKGGGNTIYF
D: .; J: TRBJ1-5; V: TRBV2; size: .; DNA: TGTGCCAGCAGCCCACCATCCTCAAGACCTCAGCCCCAGCATTTT; CDR3: CASSPPSSRPQPQHF
D: .; J: TRBJ1-1; V: TRBV7-2; size: .; DNA: TGTGCCAGCAGCTTAGCGCGGAGGGCGGCTTGGAACACTGAAGCTTTCTTT; CDR3: CASSLARRAAWNTEAFF
D: .; J: TRBJ1-1; V: TRBV29-1; size: .; DNA: TGCAGCTCCCTGTTGAACACTGAAGCTTTCTTT; CDR3: CSSLLNTEAFF
D: .; J: TRBJ1-1; V: TRBV6-1; size: once; DNA: TGTGCCAGCAGGCCGGGCTCAGGAGGTGAAGCTTTCTTT; CDR3: CASRPGSGGEAFF
D: TRBD2; J: TRBJ2-7; V: TRBV6-1; size: .; DNA: TGTGCCAGCAGTGAAGAGGGACGAGCGGGGTTCTACGAGCAGTACTTC; CDR3: CASSEEGRAGFYEQYF
D: .; J: TRBJ2-5; V: TRBV30; size: .; DNA: TGTGCCTGGAGTCCGAGAAGGGAGACCCAGTACTTC; CDR3: CAWSPRRETQYF
D: .; J: TRBJ2-7; V: TRBV5-1; size: .; DNA: TGCGCCAGCAGAACAACCCTGGACCCATCCTACGAGCAGTACTTC; CDR3: CASRTTLDPSYEQYF
D: .; J: TRBJ2-1; V: TRBV29-1; size: .; DNA: TGCAGCGTTGAACCCTCTTCCGGAGGGGGCGAGGAGCAGTTCTTC; CDR3: CSVEPSSGGGEEQFF
D: TRBD1; J: TRBJ1-6; V: TRBV14; size: .; DNA: TGTGCCAGTCAGAACAGGGGTTCACCCCTCCACTTT; CDR3: CASQNRGSPLHF